A selection of T cell receptor beta chains follows, all from one sample in a study of human thymus T cells. The data were produced by immunoSEQ multiplex PCR, yet TCRdb's version contains in-frame clones alone and is incomplete. Of some 80,000 clones detected, roughly 96% appear once; the ten largest clones hold roughly 0.03%. Material: thymus tissue. These receptors came from a boy in the first two years of life with a congenital heart defect but otherwise immunologically healthy. CDR3s include the opening cysteine and the closing phenylalanine or tryptophan. A D gene is named only where the DNA matches it firmly. Clone size appears in some rows only: once, few, many, or a class for an expanded clone.

CDR3 protein	CDR3 DNA	clone size	V gene	D gene	J gene
CASSARGGRETQYF	TGTGCCAGCAGTGCGCGGGGTGGCAGGGAGACCCAGTACTTC	NA	TRBV6-1	NA	TRBJ2-5
CASTPWGFSYSNQPQHF	TGTGCCAGCACTCCTTGGGGATTCTCCTATAGCAATCAGCCCCAGCATTTT	NA	TRBV28	NA	TRBJ1-5
CATDKGAQVLYEQYF	TGTGCCACCGATAAAGGGGCGCAGGTCTTGTACGAGCAGTACTTC	NA	TRBV10-3	NA	TRBJ2-7
CASRPQGSTDTQYF	TGTGCCAGCAGACCCCAGGGGAGCACAGATACGCAGTATTTT	NA	TRBV27	NA	TRBJ2-3
CASGPPPSGGVNMNTEAFF	TGTGCTAGTGGGCCACCCCCCTCCGGGGGAGTCAACATGAACACTGAAGCTTTCTTT	NA	TRBV12-5	NA	TRBJ1-1
CASSHGPGQGYEQYF	TGCGCCAGCAGCCACGGCCCGGGACAGGGTTACGAGCAGTACTTC	NA	TRBV4-1	TRBD1	TRBJ2-7
CASSLRIADYQETQYF	TGTGCCAGCAGCTTACGGATAGCGGACTACCAAGAGACCCAGTACTTC	NA	TRBV13	NA	TRBJ2-5
CASSDTLGYYTGELFF	TGTGCCAGCAGCGACACATTGGGTTATTACACCGGGGAGCTGTTTTTT	NA	TRBV28	NA	TRBJ2-2
CASIRRTGTNTGELFF	TGTGCCAGCATCCGAAGGACAGGCACGAACACCGGGGAGCTGTTTTTT	NA	TRBV19	TRBD1	TRBJ2-2
CASRDTSYEQYF	TGTGCCAGTAGAGACACATCCTACGAGCAGTACTTC	NA	TRBV19	NA	TRBJ2-7
CASSWTSRNNEQFF	TGCGCCAGCAGCTGGACTAGCCGGAACAATGAGCAGTTCTTC	NA	TRBV5-1	TRBD2	TRBJ2-1
CASSLVGTDTQYF	TGTGCCAGCAGCTTAGTCGGCACAGATACGCAGTATTTT	NA	TRBV7-2	NA	TRBJ2-3
CASSFRRGAGTDTQYF	TGTGCCAGCAGTTTCCGTCGGGGGGCGGGCACAGATACGCAGTATTTT	NA	TRBV27	NA	TRBJ2-3
CASSYSKGNHTEAFF	TGTGCCAGCAGTTACTCGAAAGGGAACCACACTGAAGCTTTCTTT	few	TRBV6-5	NA	TRBJ1-1
CASSPRKGFSGNTIYF	TGTGCCAGCAGCCCTCGGAAGGGCTTCTCTGGAAACACCATATATTTT	NA	TRBV27	NA	TRBJ1-3
CASSQCPPGGGYTF	TGCGCCAGCAGCCAATGTCCTCCGGGGGGAGGCTACACCTTC	once	TRBV4-3	NA	TRBJ1-2
CASSSRTRREKLFF	TGTGCCAGTAGTTCCCGGACCCGGCGGGAAAAACTGTTTTTT	NA	TRBV19	NA	TRBJ1-4
CASSSSGPIYGYTF	TGTGCCAGCAGCAGTTCCGGCCCGATCTATGGCTACACCTTC	NA	TRBV5-5	NA	TRBJ1-2
CASGLDDSTGVGTEAFF	TGTGCTAGTGGTTTGGATGACTCGACAGGAGTTGGCACTGAAGCTTTCTTT	once	TRBV12-5	NA	TRBJ1-1
CASSMVFYGGTINQPQHF	TGTGCCAGTAGTATGGTTTTTTACGGAGGAACAATTAATCAGCCCCAGCATTTT	NA	TRBV19	NA	TRBJ1-5
CASSLYRGAFGYTF	TGTGCCAGCAGCTTGTACAGGGGTGCGTTTGGCTACACCTTC	once	TRBV5-4	TRBD1	TRBJ1-2
CSSNPSGGSSYNEQFF	TGCAGCTCTAACCCTAGCGGGGGCAGCTCCTACAATGAGCAGTTCTTC	NA	TRBV29-1	TRBD2	TRBJ2-1
CASSVTGGTGELFF	TGTGCCAGCAGCGTAACAGGGGGCACCGGGGAGCTGTTTTTT	NA	TRBV5-6	TRBD1	TRBJ2-2
CASSGYSTDTQYF	TGTGCCAGCTCCGGCTATAGCACAGATACGCAGTATTTT	once	TRBV6-1	NA	TRBJ2-3
CSVEDGQQDTYEQYF	TGCAGCGTTGAAGACGGGCAGCAAGACACCTACGAGCAGTACTTC	NA	TRBV29-1	NA	TRBJ2-7
CASSPPTTTSSYQETQYF	TGTGCCAGCTCACCACCGACCACCACCTCTTCGTACCAAGAGACCCAGTACTTC	NA	TRBV18	NA	TRBJ2-5
CASSSLLYGRTDTQYF	TGCGCCAGCAGCTCCCTTCTATACGGGAGAACAGATACGCAGTATTTT	NA	TRBV5-1	NA	TRBJ2-3
CASGRGTYEQYF	TGTGCCAGTGGGAGGGGTACCTACGAGCAGTACTTC	NA	TRBV27	TRBD2	TRBJ2-7
CASSKTRRDTEAFF	TGTGCCAGCAGTAAAACCCGGAGGGACACTGAAGCTTTCTTT	NA	TRBV5-6	NA	TRBJ1-1
CASSLVVGTGGNEQFF	TGTGCCAGCAGCTTAGTGGTCGGGACAGGGGGCAATGAGCAGTTCTTC	NA	TRBV7-9	TRBD1	TRBJ2-1
CASGPRTNSSYEQYF	TGTGCCAGCGGACCAAGGACTAATAGCTCCTACGAGCAGTACTTC	once	TRBV5-6	NA	TRBJ2-7
CASSIFGGRTTDTQYF	TGTGCCAGTAGTATATTTGGGGGGCGAACTACAGATACGCAGTATTTT	once	TRBV19	NA	TRBJ2-3
CASTHTSGNTIYF	TGTGCCAGCACCCACACCTCTGGAAACACCATATATTTT	NA	TRBV7-2	NA	TRBJ1-3
CASSQEGGGQSVGGYTF	TGTGCCAGCAGCCAAGAAGGAGGCGGACAGTCGGTAGGTGGCTACACCTTC	NA	TRBV4-2	NA	TRBJ1-2
CASSLIAGRPYEQYF	TGTGCCAGCAGTTTAATAGCGGGAAGGCCCTACGAGCAGTACTTC	NA	TRBV28	TRBD2	TRBJ2-7
CASKLAHRSGVYNEQFF	TGCGCCAGCAAGTTGGCGCACCGCAGCGGAGTATACAATGAGCAGTTCTTC	NA	TRBV5-1	NA	TRBJ2-1
CASSQFDRGMSWFYEKLFF	TGCGCCAGCAGTCAATTTGACAGGGGTATGTCTTGGTTTTATGAAAAACTGTTTTTT	NA	TRBV23-1	TRBD1	TRBJ1-4
CASSLQTSAQYF	TGCGCCAGCAGCCTCCAGACTAGCGCGCAGTATTTT	NA	TRBV5-1	TRBD2	TRBJ2-3
CATSRVIKPWTGTYGYTF	TGTGCCACCAGCAGAGTAATAAAGCCTTGGACAGGGACCTATGGCTACACCTTC	NA	TRBV15	TRBD1	TRBJ1-2
CASSEDRYHGAFF	TGTGCCAGCAGTGAGGACAGATACCACGGCGCTTTCTTT	NA	TRBV2	NA	TRBJ1-1
CASTEGEGETQYF	TGTGCCAGCACCGAGGGAGAGGGGGAGACCCAGTACTTC	NA	TRBV25-1	NA	TRBJ2-5
CASSLTRGRRYEQYF	TGTGCCAGCAGCTTAACACGAGGGCGACGCTACGAGCAGTACTTC	NA	TRBV7-2	NA	TRBJ2-7
CASSFELSYSNQPQHF	TGTGCCAGCAGCTTTGAACTATCATATAGCAATCAGCCCCAGCATTTT	NA	TRBV5-8	NA	TRBJ1-5
CASSEWTGFYEQYF	TGTGCCAGCAGTGAATGGACAGGTTTCTACGAGCAGTACTTC	NA	TRBV6-1	TRBD1	TRBJ2-7
CASSVAGQVGTDTQYF	TGTGCCAGCAGCGTAGCCGGACAGGTCGGCACAGATACGCAGTATTTT	once	TRBV9	TRBD1	TRBJ2-3
CASSYPGQSQEAFF	TGTGCCAGCAGTTACCCGGGACAGAGCCAAGAAGCTTTCTTT	NA	TRBV6-6	TRBD1	TRBJ1-1
CAISDIFTGQNFEAFF	TGTGCCATCAGCGATATCTTTACCGGACAGAATTTTGAAGCTTTCTTT	once	TRBV10-3	NA	TRBJ1-1
CASSPGTTGGELFF	TGTGCCAGCAGTCCCGGGACAACAGGCGGGGAGCTGTTTTTT	NA	TRBV28	NA	TRBJ2-2